This T cell receptor (beta chain) originates from a study of technical replicates of blood from a handful of donors. V was cut by 3 bases and J by 0 bases, with 3 bases left in between. Germline-derived CDR1 and CDR2 are SGHAT and FQNNGV. The CDR3 length is 12 residues. A word on this clone: The same CDR3 is also encoded by other DNA sequences in this sample.

The method was immunoSEQ multiplex PCR; TCRdb's version includes in-frame clones alone and lacks a portion of them. The sample holds about 68,000 clones, nearly 98% seen once. The chain links TRBV11-2 to TRBJ2-7; D gene ambiguous. The TCR sequence derives from a human donor in good health. Sequenced sample: T cells isolated from PBMCs. The CDR3 bases are TGTGCCAGCAGCTTTCTCTCCTACGAGCAGTACTTC. Amino acids: CASSFLSYEQYF.